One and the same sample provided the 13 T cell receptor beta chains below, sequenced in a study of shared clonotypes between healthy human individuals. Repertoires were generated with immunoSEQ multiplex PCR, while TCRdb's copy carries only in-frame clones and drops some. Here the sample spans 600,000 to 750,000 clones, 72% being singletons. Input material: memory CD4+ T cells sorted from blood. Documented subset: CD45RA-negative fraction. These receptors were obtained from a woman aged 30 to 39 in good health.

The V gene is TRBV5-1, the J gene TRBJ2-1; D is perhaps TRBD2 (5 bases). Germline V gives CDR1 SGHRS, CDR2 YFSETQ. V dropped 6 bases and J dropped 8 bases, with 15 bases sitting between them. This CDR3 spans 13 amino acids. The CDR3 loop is CASTESSGDEQFF. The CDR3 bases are TGCGCCAGCACAGAATCGAGCGGCGATGAGCAGTTCTTC. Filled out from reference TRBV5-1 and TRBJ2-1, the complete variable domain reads KAGVTQTPRYLIKTRGQQVTLSCSPISGHRSVSWYQQTPGQGLQFLFEYFSETQRNKGNFPGRFSGRQFSNSRSEMNVSTLELGDSALYLCASTESSGDEQFFGPGTRLTVL.

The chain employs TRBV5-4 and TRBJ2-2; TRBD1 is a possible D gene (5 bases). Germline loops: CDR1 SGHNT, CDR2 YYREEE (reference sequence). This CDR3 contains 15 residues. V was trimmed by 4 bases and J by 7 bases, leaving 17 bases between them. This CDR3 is CASSPAPGMGGELFF. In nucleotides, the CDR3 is TGTGCCAGCAGCCCCGCCCCAGGGATGGGCGGGGAGCTGTTTTTT.

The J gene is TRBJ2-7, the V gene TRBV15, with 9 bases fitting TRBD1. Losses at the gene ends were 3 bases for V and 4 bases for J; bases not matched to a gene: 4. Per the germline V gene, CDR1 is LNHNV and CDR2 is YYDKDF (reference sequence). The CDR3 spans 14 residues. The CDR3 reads CATSRGQGKYEQYF. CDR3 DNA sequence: TGTGCCACCAGCAGGGGACAGGGAAAATACGAGCAGTACTTC.

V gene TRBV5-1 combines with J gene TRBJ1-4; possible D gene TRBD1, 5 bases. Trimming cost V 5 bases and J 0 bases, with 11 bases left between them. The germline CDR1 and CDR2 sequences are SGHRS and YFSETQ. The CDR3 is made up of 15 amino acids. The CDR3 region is CASRLSGATNEKLFF. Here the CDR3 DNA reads TGCGCCAGCAGACTTTCGGGGGCAACTAATGAAAAACTGTTTTTT.

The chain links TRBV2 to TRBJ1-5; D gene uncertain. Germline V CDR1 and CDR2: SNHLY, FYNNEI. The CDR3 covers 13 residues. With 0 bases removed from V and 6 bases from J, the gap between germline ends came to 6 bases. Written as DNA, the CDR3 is TGTGCCAGCAGTGAAGCGGAGGGTCAGCCCCAGCATTTT. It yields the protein CASSEAEGQPQHF.

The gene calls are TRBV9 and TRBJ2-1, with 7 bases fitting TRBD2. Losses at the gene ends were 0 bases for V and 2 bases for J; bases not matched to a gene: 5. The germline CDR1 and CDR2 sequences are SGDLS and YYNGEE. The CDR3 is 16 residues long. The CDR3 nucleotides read TGTGCCAGCAGCGTAGGGGAGGGTTTCACCTACAATGAGCAGTTCTTC. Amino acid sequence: CASSVGEGFTYNEQFF.

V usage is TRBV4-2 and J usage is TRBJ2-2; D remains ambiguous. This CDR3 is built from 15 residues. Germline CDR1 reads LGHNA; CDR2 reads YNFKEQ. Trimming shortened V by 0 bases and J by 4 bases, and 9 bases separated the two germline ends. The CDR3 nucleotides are TGTGCCAGCAGCCAAGATCCCGGGCCCACCGGGGAGCTGTTTTTT. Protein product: CASSQDPGPTGELFF.

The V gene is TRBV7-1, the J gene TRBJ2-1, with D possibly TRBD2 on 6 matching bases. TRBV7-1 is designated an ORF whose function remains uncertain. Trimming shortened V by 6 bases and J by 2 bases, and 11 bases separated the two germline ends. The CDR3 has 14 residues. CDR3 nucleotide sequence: TGTGCCAGCAGTGGTGGCGGGGCCTACAATGAGCAGTTCTTC. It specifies CASSGGGAYNEQFF.

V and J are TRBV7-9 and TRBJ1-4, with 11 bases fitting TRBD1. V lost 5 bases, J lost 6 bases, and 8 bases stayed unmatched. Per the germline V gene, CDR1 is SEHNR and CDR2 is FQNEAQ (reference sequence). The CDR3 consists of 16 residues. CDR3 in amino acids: CASSPWTGGADEKLFF. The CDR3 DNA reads TGTGCCAGCAGCCCCTGGACAGGGGGCGCAGATGAAAAACTGTTTTTT.

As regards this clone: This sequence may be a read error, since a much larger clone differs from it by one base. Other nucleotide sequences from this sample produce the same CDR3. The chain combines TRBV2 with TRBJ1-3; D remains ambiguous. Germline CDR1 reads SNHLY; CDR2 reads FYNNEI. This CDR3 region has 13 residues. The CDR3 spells CASRGSSGNTIYF. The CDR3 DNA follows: TGTGCCAGCAGGGGGTCTTCTGGAAACACTATATATTTT.

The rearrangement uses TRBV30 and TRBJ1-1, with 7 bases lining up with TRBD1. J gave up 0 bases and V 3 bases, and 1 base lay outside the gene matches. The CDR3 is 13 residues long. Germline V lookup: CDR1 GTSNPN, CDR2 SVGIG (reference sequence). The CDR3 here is CAWRGQLNTEAFF. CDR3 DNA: TGTGCCTGGAGGGGACAGCTGAACACTGAAGCTTTCTTT.

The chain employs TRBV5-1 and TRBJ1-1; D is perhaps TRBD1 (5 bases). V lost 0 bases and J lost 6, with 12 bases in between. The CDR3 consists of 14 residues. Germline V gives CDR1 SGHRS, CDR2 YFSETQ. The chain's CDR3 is CASSLDGDAAEAFF. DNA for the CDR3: TGCGCCAGCAGCTTGGACGGGGACGCCGCTGAAGCTTTCTTT. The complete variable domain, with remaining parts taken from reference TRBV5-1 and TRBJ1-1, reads KAGVTQTPRYLIKTRGQQVTLSCSPISGHRSVSWYQQTPGQGLQFLFEYFSETQRNKGNFPGRFSGRQFSNSRSEMNVSTLELGDSALYLCASSLDGDAAEAFFGQGTRLTVV.

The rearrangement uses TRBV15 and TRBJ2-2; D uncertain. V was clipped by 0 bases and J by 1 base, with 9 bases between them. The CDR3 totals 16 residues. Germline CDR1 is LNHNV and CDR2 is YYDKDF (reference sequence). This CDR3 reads CATSRDRMRNTGELFF. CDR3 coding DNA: TGTGCCACCAGCAGAGATCGTATGAGGAACACCGGGGAGCTGTTTTTT.